The clone carrying this TCR beta chain appeared a single time. This specimen comes from a study of blood T cell repertoires in COVID-19. Study details: From the United States, Italy and Spain came samples of acute and convalescent COVID-19. The cDNA or gDNA used as material had been derived from T cells, B-cell-depleted T cells, or PBMCs.

CDR1 is GTSNPN and CDR2 is SVGIG in the germline V gene (reference sequence). The CDR3 spans 14 residues. V trimming: 3 bases; J trimming: 7 bases; junction bases outside the gene matches: 11. Profiling relied on immunoSEQ multiplex PCR, and the TCRdb table lists in-frame clones only, not all of them. The sample carries 260,000 or so clones, approximately 89% recorded once. The origin of this receptor is a middle-aged woman with acute COVID-19. The chain uses TRBV30 and TRBJ1-2, with 7 bases identical to TRBD1. Source material: PBMCs or T cells enriched from blood (not recorded which). The CDR3 protein is CAWREIYRGGGYTF. The CDR3 nucleotides are TGTGCCTGGAGGGAAATCTACAGGGGTGGTGGCTACACCTTC.